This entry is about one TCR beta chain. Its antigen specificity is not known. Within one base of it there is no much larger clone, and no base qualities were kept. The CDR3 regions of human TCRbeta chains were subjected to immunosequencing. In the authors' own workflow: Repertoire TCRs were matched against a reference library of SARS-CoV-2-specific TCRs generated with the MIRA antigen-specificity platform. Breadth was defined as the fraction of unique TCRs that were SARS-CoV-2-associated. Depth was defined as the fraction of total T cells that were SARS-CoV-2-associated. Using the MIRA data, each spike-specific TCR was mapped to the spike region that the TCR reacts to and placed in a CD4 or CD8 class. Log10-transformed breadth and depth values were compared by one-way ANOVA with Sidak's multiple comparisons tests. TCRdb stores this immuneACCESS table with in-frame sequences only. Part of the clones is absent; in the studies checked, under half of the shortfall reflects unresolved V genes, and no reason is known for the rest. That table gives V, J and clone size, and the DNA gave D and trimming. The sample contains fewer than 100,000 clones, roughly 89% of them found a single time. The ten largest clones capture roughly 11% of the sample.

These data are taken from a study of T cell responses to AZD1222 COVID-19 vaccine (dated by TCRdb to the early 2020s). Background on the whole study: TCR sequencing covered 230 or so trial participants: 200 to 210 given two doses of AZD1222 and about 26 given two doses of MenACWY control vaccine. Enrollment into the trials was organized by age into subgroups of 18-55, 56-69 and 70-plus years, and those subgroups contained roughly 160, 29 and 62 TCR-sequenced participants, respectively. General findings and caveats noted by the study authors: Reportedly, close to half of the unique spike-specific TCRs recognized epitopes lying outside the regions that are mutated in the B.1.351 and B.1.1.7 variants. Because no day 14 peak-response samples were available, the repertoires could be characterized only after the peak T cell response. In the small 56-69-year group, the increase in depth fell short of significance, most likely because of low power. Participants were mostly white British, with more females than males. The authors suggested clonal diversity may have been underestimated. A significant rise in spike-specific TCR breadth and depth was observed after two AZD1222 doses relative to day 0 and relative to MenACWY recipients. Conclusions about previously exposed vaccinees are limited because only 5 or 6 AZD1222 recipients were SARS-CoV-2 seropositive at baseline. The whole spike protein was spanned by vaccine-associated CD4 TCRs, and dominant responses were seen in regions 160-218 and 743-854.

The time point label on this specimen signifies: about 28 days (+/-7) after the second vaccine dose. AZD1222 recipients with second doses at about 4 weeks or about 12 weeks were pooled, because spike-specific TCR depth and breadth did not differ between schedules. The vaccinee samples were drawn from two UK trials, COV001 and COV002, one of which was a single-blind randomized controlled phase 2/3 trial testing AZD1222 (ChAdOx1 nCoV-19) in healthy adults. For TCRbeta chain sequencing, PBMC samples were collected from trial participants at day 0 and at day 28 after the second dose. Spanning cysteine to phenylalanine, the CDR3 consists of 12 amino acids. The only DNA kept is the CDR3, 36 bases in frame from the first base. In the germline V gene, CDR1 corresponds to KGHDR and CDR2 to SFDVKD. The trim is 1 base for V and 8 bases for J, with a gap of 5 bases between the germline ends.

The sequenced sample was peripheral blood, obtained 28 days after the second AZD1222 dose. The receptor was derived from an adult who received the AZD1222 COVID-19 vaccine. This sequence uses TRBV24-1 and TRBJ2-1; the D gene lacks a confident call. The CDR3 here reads CATSDFIHEQFF. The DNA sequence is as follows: TGTGCCACCAGTGATTTTATCCATGAGCAGTTCTTC.